These 2 T cell receptor beta chains were sequenced from one sample in a study of T cell repertoires in aging, cancer and after chemotherapy. Amplification of TCR beta used genomic DNA extracted from peripheral blood. TRB rearrangements spanning V, D and J were amplified using mixed TRB-A/B primers. MiXCR was run by TCRdb on the multiplex PCR reads, yielding one entry per CDR3 protein. This sample yields some 8,000 distinct CDR3 sequences, of which around 30% are seen a single time; around 11% belongs to the top ten. The material sequenced was blood. Receptor source: a human donor in good health.

The chain links TRBV6-6 to TRBJ1-2, with D possibly being TRBD1 (6 bases). The V gene's germline CDR1 is MNHNY and CDR2 SVGAGI (reference sequence). This CDR3 has 14 residues. Trimming shortened V by 2 bases and J by 2 bases, and 9 bases separated the two germline ends. The CDR3, as DNA: TGTGCCAGCAGTTACAGGACAGCAAACTATGGCTACACCTTC. This encodes CASSYRTANYGYTF.

This clonotype is classed as medium-sized. The V gene is TRBV5-6, the J gene TRBJ2-7; unclear D gene. The CDR3 runs 13 residues. Looked up from germline, CDR1 is SGHDT and CDR2 is YYEEEE. V was cut by 0 bases and J by 2 bases, with 6 bases left in between. CDR3 amino acids: CASSLVSAYEQYF. The CDR3 nucleotides are TGTGCCAGCAGCTTGGTCAGCGCCTACGAGCAGTACTTC.